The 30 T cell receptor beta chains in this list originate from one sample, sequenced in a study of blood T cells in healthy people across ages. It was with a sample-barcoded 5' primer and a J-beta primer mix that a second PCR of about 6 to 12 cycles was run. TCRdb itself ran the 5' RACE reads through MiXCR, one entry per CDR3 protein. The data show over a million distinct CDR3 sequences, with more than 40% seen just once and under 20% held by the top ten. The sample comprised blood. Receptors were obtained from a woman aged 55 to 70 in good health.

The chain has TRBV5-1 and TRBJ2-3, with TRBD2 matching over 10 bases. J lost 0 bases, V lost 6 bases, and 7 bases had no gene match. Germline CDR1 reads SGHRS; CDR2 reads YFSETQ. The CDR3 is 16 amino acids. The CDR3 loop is CASIPGLAASTDTQYF. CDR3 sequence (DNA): TGCGCCAGCATCCCAGGACTAGCGGCTAGCACAGATACGCAGTATTTT.

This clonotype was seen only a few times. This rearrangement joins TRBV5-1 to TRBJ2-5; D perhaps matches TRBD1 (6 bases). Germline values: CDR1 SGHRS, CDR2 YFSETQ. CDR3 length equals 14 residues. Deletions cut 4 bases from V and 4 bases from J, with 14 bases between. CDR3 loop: CASSLGRGIETQYF. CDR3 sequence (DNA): TGCGCCAGCAGCCTCGGAAGGGGGATAGAGACCCAGTACTTC.

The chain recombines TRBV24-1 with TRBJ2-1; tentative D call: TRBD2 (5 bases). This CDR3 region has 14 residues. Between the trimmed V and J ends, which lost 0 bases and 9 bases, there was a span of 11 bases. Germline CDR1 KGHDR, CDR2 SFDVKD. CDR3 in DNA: TGTGCCACCAGTGATTTGGATGGAGAGGGTGAGCAGTTCTTC. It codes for CATSDLDGEGEQFF.

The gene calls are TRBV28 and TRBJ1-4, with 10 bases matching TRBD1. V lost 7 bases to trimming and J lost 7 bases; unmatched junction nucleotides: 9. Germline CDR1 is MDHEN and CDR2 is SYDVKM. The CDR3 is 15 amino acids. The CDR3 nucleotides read TGTGCCAGCATCCAACGAGGACAGGGGGGTGAAAAACTGTTTTTT. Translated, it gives CASIQRGQGGEKLFF.

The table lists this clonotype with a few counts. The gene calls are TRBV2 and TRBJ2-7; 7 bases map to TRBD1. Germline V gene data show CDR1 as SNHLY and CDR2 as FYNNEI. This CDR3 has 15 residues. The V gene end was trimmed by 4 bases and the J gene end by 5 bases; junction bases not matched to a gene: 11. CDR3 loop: CASSADVDRVDEQYF. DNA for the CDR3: TGTGCCAGCAGTGCGGACGTAGACAGGGTCGACGAGCAGTACTTC.

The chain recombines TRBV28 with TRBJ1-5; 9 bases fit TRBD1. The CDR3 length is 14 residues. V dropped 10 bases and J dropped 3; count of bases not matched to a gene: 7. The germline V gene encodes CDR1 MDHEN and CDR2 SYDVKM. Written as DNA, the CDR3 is TGTGCCACCCTGACAGGGGGGATCAATCAGCCCCAGCATTTT. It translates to CATLTGGINQPQHF.

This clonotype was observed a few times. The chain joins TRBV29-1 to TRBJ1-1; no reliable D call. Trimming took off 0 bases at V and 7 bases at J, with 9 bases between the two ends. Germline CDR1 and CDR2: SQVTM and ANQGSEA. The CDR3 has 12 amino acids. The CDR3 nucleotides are TGCAGCGTTGAAGATCCGGGTTTTGAAGCTTTCTTT. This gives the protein CSVEDPGFEAFF.

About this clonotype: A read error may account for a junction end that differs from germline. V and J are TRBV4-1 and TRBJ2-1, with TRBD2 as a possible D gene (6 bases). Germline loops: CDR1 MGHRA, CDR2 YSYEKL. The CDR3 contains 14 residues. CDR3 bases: TGCGCCAGCAGACAAGGAGGGTTGCTAAATGAGCAGTTCTTC. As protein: CASRQGGLLNEQFF.

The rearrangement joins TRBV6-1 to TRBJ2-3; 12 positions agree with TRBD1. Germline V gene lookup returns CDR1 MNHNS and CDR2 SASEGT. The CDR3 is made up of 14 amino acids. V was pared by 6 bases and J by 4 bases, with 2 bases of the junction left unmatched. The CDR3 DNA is TGTGCCAGCAGCGGGGACAGGGGGCCAGATACGCAGTATTTT. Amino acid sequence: CASSGDRGPDTQYF.

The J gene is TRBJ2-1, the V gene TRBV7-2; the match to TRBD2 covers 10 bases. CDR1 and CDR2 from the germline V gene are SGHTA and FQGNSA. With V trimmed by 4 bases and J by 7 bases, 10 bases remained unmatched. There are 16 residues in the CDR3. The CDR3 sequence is CASSSDSSGRVNEQFF. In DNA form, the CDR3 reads TGTGCCAGCAGCTCCGATTCTAGCGGGAGAGTGAATGAGCAGTTCTTC.

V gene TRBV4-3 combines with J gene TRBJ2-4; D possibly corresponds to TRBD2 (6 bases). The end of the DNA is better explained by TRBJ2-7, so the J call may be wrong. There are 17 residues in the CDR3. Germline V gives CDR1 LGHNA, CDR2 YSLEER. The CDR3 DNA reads TGCGCCAGCAGCCAAGAAGGGGCCGGGGACTTGGTTTACGAGCAGTACTTC. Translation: CASSQEGAGDLVYEQYF.

The CDR3 DNA reads TGTGCCAGCTGCCCAACTCGGGGGTTCCAAGAGACCCAGTACTTC. Its translation is CASCPTRGFQETQYF. The V gene is TRBV7-2, the J gene TRBJ2-5; D is possibly TRBD2 (6 bases). Germline CDR1 reads SGHTA; CDR2 reads FQGNSA. There are 15 residues in the CDR3. With 8 bases removed from V and 1 base from J, the gap between germline ends came to 17 bases.

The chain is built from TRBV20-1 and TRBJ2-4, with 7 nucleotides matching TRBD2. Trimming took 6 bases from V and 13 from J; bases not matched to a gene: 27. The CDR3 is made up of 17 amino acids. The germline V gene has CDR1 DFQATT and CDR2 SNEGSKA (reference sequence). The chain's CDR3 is CSAPRGSSGGYDNEQYF. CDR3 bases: TGCAGTGCCCCCCGGGGGTCTAGCGGAGGATATGACAATGAGCAGTACTTC.

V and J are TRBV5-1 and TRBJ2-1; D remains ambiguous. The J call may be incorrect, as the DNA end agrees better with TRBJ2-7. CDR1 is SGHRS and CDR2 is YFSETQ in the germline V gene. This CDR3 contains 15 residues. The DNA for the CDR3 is TGCGCCAGCAGCCTACAGTACAGCTCCTACAATGAGCAGTACTTC. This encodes CASSLQYSSYNEQYF.

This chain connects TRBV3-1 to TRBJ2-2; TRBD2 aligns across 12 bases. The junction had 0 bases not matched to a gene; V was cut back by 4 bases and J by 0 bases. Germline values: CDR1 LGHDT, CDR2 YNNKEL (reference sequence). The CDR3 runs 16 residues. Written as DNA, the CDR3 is TGTGCCAGCAGCCGACTAGCGGGGGCGAACACCGGGGAGCTGTTTTTT. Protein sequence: CASSRLAGANTGELFF.

The chain's CDR3 is CAWGQVSYEQYF. The CDR3 DNA sequence: TGTGCCTGGGGACAAGTCTCCTACGAGCAGTACTTC. V usage is TRBV30 and J usage is TRBJ2-7; weak D call: TRBD1 (5 bases). Germline lookup yields CDR1 GTSNPN and CDR2 SVGIG (reference sequence). This CDR3 contains 12 residues. Trimming shortened V by 5 bases and J by 0 bases, and 8 bases separated the two germline ends.

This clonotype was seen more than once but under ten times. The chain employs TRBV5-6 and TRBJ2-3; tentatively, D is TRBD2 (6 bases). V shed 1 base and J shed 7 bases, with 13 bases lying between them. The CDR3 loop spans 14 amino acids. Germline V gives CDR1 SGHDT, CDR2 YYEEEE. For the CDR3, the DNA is TGTGCCAGCAGCTTGAGGAGCGGGTGGAATACGCAGTATTTT. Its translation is CASSLRSGWNTQYF. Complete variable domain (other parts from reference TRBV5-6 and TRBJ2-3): DAGVTQSPTHLIKTRGQQVTLRCSPKSGHDTVSWYQQALGQGPQFIFQYYEEEERQRGNFPDRFSGHQFPNYSSELNVNALLLGDSALYLCASSLRSGWNTQYFGPGTRLTVL.

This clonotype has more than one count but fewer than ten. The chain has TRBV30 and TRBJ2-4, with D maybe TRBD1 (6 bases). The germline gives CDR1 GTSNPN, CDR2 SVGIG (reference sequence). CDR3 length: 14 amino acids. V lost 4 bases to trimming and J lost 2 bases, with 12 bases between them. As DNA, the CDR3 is TGTGCCTGGAACCCCAGGGGATCCAAAAACATTCAGTACTTC. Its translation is CAWNPRGSKNIQYF.

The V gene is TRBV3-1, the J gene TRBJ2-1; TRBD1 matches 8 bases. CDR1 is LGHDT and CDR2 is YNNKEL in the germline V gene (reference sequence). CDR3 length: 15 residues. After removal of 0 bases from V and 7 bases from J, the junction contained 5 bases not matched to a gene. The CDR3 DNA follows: TGTGCCAGCAGCCAAGACCCCGGGACAGGAAATGAGCAGTTCTTC. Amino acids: CASSQDPGTGNEQFF.

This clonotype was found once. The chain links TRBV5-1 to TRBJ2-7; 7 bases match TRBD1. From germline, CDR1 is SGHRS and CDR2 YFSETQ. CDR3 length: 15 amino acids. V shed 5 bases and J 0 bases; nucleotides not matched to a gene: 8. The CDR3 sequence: CASSYTGDASYEQYF. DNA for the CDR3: TGCGCCAGCAGTTATACAGGGGACGCCTCCTACGAGCAGTACTTC.

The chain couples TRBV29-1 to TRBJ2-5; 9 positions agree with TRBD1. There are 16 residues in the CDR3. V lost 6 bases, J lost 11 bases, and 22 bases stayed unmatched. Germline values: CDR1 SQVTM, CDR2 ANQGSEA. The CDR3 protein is CSVTTYRGRIPSEQYF. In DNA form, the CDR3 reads TGCAGCGTCACCACATACAGGGGGCGAATCCCTAGTGAGCAGTACTTC.

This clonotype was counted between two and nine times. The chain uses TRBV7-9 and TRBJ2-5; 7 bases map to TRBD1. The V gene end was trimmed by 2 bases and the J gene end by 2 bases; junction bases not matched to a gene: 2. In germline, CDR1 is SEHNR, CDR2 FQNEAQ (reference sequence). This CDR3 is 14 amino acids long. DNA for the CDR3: TGTGCCAGCAGCTTACCGACAGGGCAAGAGACCCAGTACTTC. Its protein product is CASSLPTGQETQYF.

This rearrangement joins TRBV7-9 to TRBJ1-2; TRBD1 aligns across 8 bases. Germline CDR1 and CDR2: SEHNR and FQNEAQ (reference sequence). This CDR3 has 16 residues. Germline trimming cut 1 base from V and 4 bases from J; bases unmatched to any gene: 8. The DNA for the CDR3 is TGTGCCAGCAGCTTAGGGACAGGGTCAAGTGGCTATGGCTACACCTTC. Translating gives CASSLGTGSSGYGYTF.

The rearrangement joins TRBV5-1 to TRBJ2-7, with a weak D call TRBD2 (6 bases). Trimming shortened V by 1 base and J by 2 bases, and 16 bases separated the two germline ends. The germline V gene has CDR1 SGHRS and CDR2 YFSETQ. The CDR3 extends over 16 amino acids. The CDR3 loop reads CASSLWAGRQTYEQYF. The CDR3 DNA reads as TGCGCCAGCAGCTTGTGGGCGGGACGGCAAACCTACGAGCAGTACTTC.

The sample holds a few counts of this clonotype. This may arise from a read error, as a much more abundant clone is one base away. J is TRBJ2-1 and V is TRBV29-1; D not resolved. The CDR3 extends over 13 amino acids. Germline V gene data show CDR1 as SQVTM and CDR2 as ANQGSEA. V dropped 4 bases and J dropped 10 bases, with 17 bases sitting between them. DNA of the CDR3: TGCAGCGTTGTCCCAGACCTCTCTAGGGAGCAGTTCTTC. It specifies CSVVPDLSREQFF.

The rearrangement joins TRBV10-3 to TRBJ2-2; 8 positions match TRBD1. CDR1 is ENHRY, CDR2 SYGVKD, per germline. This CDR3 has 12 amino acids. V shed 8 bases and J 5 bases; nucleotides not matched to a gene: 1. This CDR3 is CAIGQGTGELFF. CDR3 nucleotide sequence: TGTGCCATCGGACAGGGAACCGGGGAGCTGTTTTTT.

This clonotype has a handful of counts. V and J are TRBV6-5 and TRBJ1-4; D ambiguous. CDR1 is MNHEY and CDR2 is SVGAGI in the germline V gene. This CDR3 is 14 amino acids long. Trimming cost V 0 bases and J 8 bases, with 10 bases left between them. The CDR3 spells CASSYSAREEKLFF. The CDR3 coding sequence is TGTGCCAGCAGTTACTCTGCCCGGGAGGAAAAACTGTTTTTT.

The CDR3, as DNA: TGTGCCAGCAATCCCCGAGCGGGAGGTGGGTATGAGCAGTTCTTC. It is translated as CASNPRAGGGYEQFF. The V and J genes are TRBV7-2 and TRBJ2-1; TRBD2 matches at 9 bases. The CDR3 covers 15 residues. V lost 7 bases, J lost 8 bases, and 12 bases stayed unmatched. Germline loops: CDR1 SGHTA, CDR2 FQGNSA.

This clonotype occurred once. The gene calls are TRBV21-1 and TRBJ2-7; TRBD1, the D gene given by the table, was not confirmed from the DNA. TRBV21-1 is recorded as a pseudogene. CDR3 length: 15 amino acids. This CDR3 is CASSKVYRGAYEQYF. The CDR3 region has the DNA TGTGCCAGCAGCAAAGTCTACAGGGGAGCCTACGAGCAGTACTTC.

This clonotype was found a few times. The CDR3 here is CAIKGGSGREAGELFF. CDR3 DNA sequence: TGTGCCATCAAAGGAGGAAGCGGGAGGGAGGCCGGGGAGCTGTTTTTT. This chain connects TRBV10-3 to TRBJ2-2; the match to TRBD2 covers 10 bases. With V trimmed by 7 bases and J by 6 bases, 11 bases remained unmatched. Germline V gives CDR1 ENHRY, CDR2 SYGVKD. The CDR3 extends over 16 amino acids.